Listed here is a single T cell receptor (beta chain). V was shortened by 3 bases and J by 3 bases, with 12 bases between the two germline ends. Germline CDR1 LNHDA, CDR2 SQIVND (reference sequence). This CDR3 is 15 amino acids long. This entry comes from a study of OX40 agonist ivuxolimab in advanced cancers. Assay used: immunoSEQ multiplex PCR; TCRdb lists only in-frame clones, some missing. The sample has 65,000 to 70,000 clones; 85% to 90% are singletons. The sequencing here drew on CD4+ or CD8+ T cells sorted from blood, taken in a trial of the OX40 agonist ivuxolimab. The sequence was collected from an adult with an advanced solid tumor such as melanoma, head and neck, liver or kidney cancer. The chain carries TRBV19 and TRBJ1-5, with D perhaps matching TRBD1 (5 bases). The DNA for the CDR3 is TGTGCCAGTAGTATCGGGACGGGCCTCAATCAGCCCCAGCATTTT. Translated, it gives CASSIGTGLNQPQHF.